The 21 T cell receptor beta chains in this list originate from one sample, sequenced in a study of T cell clusters in autoimmune cytopenias. TRB was amplified by touch-down multiplex PCR, primer pools A and B combined. For each CDR3 protein, TCRdb gives one entry from its re-call of the multiplex PCR reads, without DNA. The sample has about 15,000 distinct CDR3 sequences, and its top ten clones hold 2.2%. TRB was amplified from roughly 0.25 ug of peripheral blood genomic DNA per sample. The sequencing sample was made of peripheral blood. The origin of the receptors is a human donor with an autoimmune cytopenia or autoimmune hepatitis (not recorded which).

CDR3 region: CAWSVYRFEAFF. The chain recombines TRBV30 with TRBJ1-1; TCRdb designates TRBD1, a call that cannot be tested without DNA. The V gene's germline CDR1 is GTSNPN and CDR2 SVGIG (reference sequence). CDR3 length equals 12 residues.

The gene calls are TRBV27 and TRBJ2-2; TCRdb's D call of TRBD2 is untestable without DNA. CDR1 MNHEY and CDR2 SMNVEV come from the germline V gene (reference sequence). CDR3 length: 17 residues. The CDR3 is CASSSTTLAGGPGELFF.

The J gene is TRBJ2-2, the V gene TRBV19; no DNA is available, so the TRBD1 call from TCRdb remains unchecked. Per germline, CDR1 LNHDA and CDR2 SQIVND (reference sequence). This CDR3 spans 16 amino acids. CDR3 sequence reads: CASGRVTGGNTGELFF.

V and J are TRBV5-5 and TRBJ2-1. Looked up from germline, CDR1 is SGHKS and CDR2 is YYEKEE (reference sequence). CDR3 length: 15 amino acids. CDR3 in amino acids: CASSLGDSSYNEQFF. The variable domain in full, with the rest retrieved from reference TRBV5-5 and TRBJ2-1, is DAGVTQSPTHLIKTRGQQVTLRCSPISGHKSVSWYQQVLGQGPQFIFQYYEKEERGRGNFPDRFSARQFPNYSSELNVNALLLGDSALYLCASSLGDSSYNEQFFGPGTRLTVL.

This chain joins TRBV6-5 and TRBJ2-1; TCRdb proposes TRBD1, but this gene call is untestable without DNA. Germline V lookup: CDR1 MNHEY, CDR2 SVGAGI. This CDR3 comprises 14 residues. The CDR3 protein is CASSPQGTYNEQFF.

This chain links TRBV6-5 with TRBJ2-7; TCRdb's D gene call, TRBD1, goes unchecked for lack of DNA. The CDR3 is made up of 15 amino acids. Germline values: CDR1 MNHEY, CDR2 SVGAGI. The CDR3 loop reads CASTPWGRGINEQYF.

The V gene is TRBV6-5, the J gene TRBJ2-1. Germline V gene data show CDR1 as MNHEY and CDR2 as SVGAGI. This CDR3 spans 13 amino acids. The CDR3 loop reads CASRVDDYNEQFF.

The chain couples TRBV27 to TRBJ2-2; TCRdb's D call, TRBD1, is unchecked because there is no DNA. The CDR3 runs 16 residues. Germline assignment: CDR1 MNHEY and CDR2 SMNVEV (reference sequence). The CDR3 loop is CASSARTGSHTGELFF.

This chain uses TRBV5-5 with TRBJ2-3; TCRdb lists TRBD2, though no DNA is available to test this call. The CDR3 is 16 residues long. CDR1 SGHKS and CDR2 YYEKEE come from the germline V gene (reference sequence). This chain's CDR3 is CASSAGLAGRTDTQYF.

This rearrangement joins TRBV6-5 to TRBJ2-1; the D gene TCRdb calls, TRBD1, cannot be checked with no DNA. CDR1 MNHEY and CDR2 SVGAGI come from the germline V gene. The CDR3 is 15 amino acids. The CDR3 spells CASRAPGQGTDEQFF.

This clonotype is classed as medium-sized by frequency. This chain joins TRBV30 and TRBJ1-2. The CDR3 loop spans 13 amino acids. Germline CDR1 GTSNPN, CDR2 SVGIG (reference sequence). The CDR3 here is CAWSEQGTYGYTF.

The chain carries TRBV10-3 and TRBJ2-3; TCRdb designates TRBD2, a call that cannot be tested without DNA. Germline V lookup: CDR1 ENHRY, CDR2 SYGVKD. This CDR3 is 18 amino acids long. Here the CDR3 reads CAISEGGAGGLGTDTQYF.

This chain joins TRBV5-1 and TRBJ2-2; TCRdb calls TRBD1, which cannot be checked without DNA. Germline CDR1 and CDR2: SGHRS and YFSETQ. The CDR3 runs 15 residues. The CDR3 loop reads CASSLRTANTGELFF.

This chain uses TRBV14 with TRBJ2-5; the TRBD2 assignment by TCRdb is unverifiable without DNA. CDR3 length: 16 residues. The V gene's germline CDR1 is SGHDN and CDR2 FVKESK. CDR3 region: CASSQREGIYQETQYF.

The chain recombines TRBV18 with TRBJ2-7. This CDR3 has 15 amino acids. CDR1 and CDR2 from the germline V gene are KGHSH and LQKENI. This CDR3 reads CASSPGRASSYEQYF.

This chain uses TRBV19 with TRBJ1-5. The CDR3 runs 16 residues. From germline, CDR1 is LNHDA and CDR2 SQIVND (reference sequence). CDR3 sequence reads: CASMITHREGNQPQHF.

The chain has TRBV6-5 and TRBJ1-3. Germline CDR1 reads MNHEY; CDR2 reads SVGAGI. This CDR3 has 14 amino acids. CDR3 loop: CASSRDSSGNTIYF.

The chain has TRBV18 and TRBJ2-3; TCRdb names TRBD2, which stays unverified in the absence of DNA. Germline V CDR1 and CDR2: KGHSH, LQKENI. There are 15 residues in the CDR3. The CDR3 sequence is CASSVTSGYTDTQYF.

The chain carries TRBV7-9 and TRBJ2-3; TCRdb's D call, TRBD2, is unchecked because there is no DNA. CDR1 is SEHNR and CDR2 is FQNEAQ in the germline V gene (reference sequence). CDR3 length equals 16 residues. The CDR3 reads CASSSSSGTLTDTQYF. Full variable domain (rest looked up from reference TRBV7-9 and TRBJ2-3): DTGVSQNPRHKITKRGQNVTFRCDPISEHNRLYWYRQTLGQGPEFLTYFQNEAQLEKSRLLSDRFSAERPKGSFSTLEIQRTEQGDSAMYLCASSSSSGTLTDTQYFGPGTRLTVL.

The genes are TRBV12-3 or TRBV12-4 and TRBJ2-3; TCRdb's D call of TRBD1 is untestable without DNA. The length of the CDR3 is 14 residues. This CDR3 is CASSSGQSTDTQYF.

The J gene is TRBJ1-3, the V gene TRBV6-5. This CDR3 is 17 amino acids long. The germline V gene has CDR1 MNHEY and CDR2 SVGAGI. The CDR3 sequence: CASRKGRVTSSGNTIYF.